This T cell receptor (beta chain) was documented in a study of cytomegalovirus exposure and HLA in healthy donors. A multiplex PCR was run with 60 Vbeta primers and 13 Jbeta primers. The assay was immunoSEQ multiplex PCR, and TCRdb's table has in-frame clones only and misses some. The sample holds over 100,000 clones, about 87% seen once. With 5 bases clipped from V and 1 base from J, the junction kept 10 bases outside the gene matches. Germline values: CDR1 MDHEN, CDR2 SYDVKM. This CDR3 comprises 17 residues. Study outcomes and limitations: The authors reported that TCR beta sequences could predict HLA-A and HLA-B alleles. These predictions were accurate for most subjects in the first cohort.

With regard to this clone: The target antigen is unknown.

The gene calls are TRBV28 and TRBJ1-2, with TRBD1 matching 10 bases. What was sequenced was PBMCs. The source of this sequence is a woman under 40 in good health and CMV-seronegative. Written as DNA, the CDR3 is TGTGCCAGCAGTCGGTGGGACAGGGGTCGATTTAACTATGGCTACACCTTC. It translates to CASSRWDRGRFNYGYTF.